The present TCR beta chain was sequenced within a study of blood T cell repertoires in COVID-19. Study-wide background: Italy, Spain and the United States were the sources of the convalescent and acute COVID-19 samples. From T cells, B-cell-depleted T cells, or PBMCs came the material, which was cDNA or gDNA.

V was pared by 7 bases and J by 1 base, with 17 bases between. The CDR3 runs to 15 residues. The germline V gene has CDR1 SGHRS and CDR2 YFSETQ. Original handling: Amplification of reference gene primers was used by the study to estimate nucleated cell counts. The assay was immunoSEQ multiplex PCR, and TCRdb's table has in-frame clones only and misses some. The D gene and trimming were derived from the DNA, and the V and J assignments and clone size from that table. This sample has some 71,000 clones; 90% occur once, and the top ten carry about 5.1%. This clonotype originated in a woman aged 18 to 35 with acute or convalescent COVID-19. The chain couples TRBV5-1 to TRBJ2-5; a weak D match, TRBD1 (6 bases). Material for sequencing was peripheral blood. The chain's CDR3 is CASERSGQSQETQYF. The DNA of the CDR3 is TGCGCCAGCGAGCGTAGTGGACAGAGCCAAGAGACCCAGTACTTC.